Presented here are 24 T cell receptor beta chains from one specimen sequenced in a study of cytomegalovirus exposure and HLA in healthy donors. The PCR had 60 Vbeta and 13 Jbeta primers. Clones were read by immunoSEQ multiplex PCR, and TCRdb kept only the in-frame ones, dropping some. The repertoire consists of over 120,000 clones, with approximately 80% occurring once and the leading ten covering roughly 3.8%. Sequenced sample: PBMCs. The source of these receptors is a male donor in good health and CMV-seronegative.

In its sample, this clone was seen a few times. This rearrangement joins TRBV6-6 to TRBJ1-3; 7 bases are shared with TRBD1. CDR1 is MNHNY, CDR2 SVGAGI, per germline (reference sequence). J lost 0 bases, V lost 7 bases, and 3 bases had no gene match. This CDR3 is built from 14 residues. The DNA for the CDR3 is TGTGCCAGCAAAGACAGGGCCTCTGGAAACACCATATATTTT. Residues: CASKDRASGNTIYF.

V and J are TRBV11-2 and TRBJ2-7, with TRBD2 matching over 13 bases. Germline CDR1 SGHAT, CDR2 FQNNGV. CDR3 length equals 17 residues. With 3 bases clipped from V and 0 bases from J, the junction kept 5 bases outside the gene matches. The CDR3 nucleotides are TGTGCCAGCAGCTTTGGGACTAGCGGGAAGGGCTCCTACGAGCAGTACTTC. It yields the protein CASSFGTSGKGSYEQYF.

For this clone: At one of its ends the junction is not consistent with the germline gene, which may arise from a read error. This chain joins TRBV7-3 and TRBJ1-1, with TRBD1 as a possible D gene (5 bases). Germline V gene lookup returns CDR1 SGHTA and CDR2 FQGTGA. The CDR3 loop spans 10 amino acids. CDR3 loop: CASSLNRGLF. In nucleotides, the CDR3 is TGTGCCAGCAGCTTAAATAGGGGATTATTT.

CDR3 sequence reads: CSASPYTEAFF. The CDR3 nucleotides are TGCAGTGCGAGCCCATACACTGAAGCTTTCTTT. The chain uses TRBV20-1 and TRBJ1-1; D unresolved. Trimming removed 6 bases from V and 3 bases from J, with 8 bases in between. Looked up from germline, CDR1 is DFQATT and CDR2 is SNEGSKA (reference sequence). This CDR3 has 11 residues.

The chain uses TRBV7-9 and TRBJ2-7; D may be TRBD1 (6 bases). Germline lookup yields CDR1 SEHNR and CDR2 FQNEAQ (reference sequence). There are 13 residues in the CDR3. The V end was cut by 7 bases, the J end by 5 bases, with 15 bases between. CDR3 bases: TGTGCCAGCAACAATCCAGGGGCGGACGAGCAGTACTTC. Encoded protein: CASNNPGADEQYF.

The chain combines TRBV5-1 with TRBJ2-1, with TRBD1 as a possible D gene (7 bases). CDR1 is SGHRS, CDR2 YFSETQ, per germline. V was trimmed by 4 bases and J by 10 bases, leaving 15 bases between them. The CDR3 length is 13 residues. The CDR3 DNA is TGCGCCAGCAGCCAGGGGGACTGGAGAGAGCAGTTCTTC. Encoded protein: CASSQGDWREQFF.

The chain links TRBV7-2 to TRBJ1-1; 8 bases are a match to TRBD1. V lost 5 bases and J lost 2; bases outside the gene matches: 7. This CDR3 spans 15 amino acids. Germline lookup yields CDR1 SGHTA and CDR2 FQGNSA. In DNA form, the CDR3 reads TGTGCCAGCAGCCCTGACAGGGGAGGAAACACTGAAGCTTTCTTT. Its translation: CASSPDRGGNTEAFF.

This rearrangement joins TRBV27 to TRBJ2-7, with D maybe TRBD1 (5 bases). V lost 7 bases and J lost 0, with 16 bases in between. The CDR3 sequence is 15 residues long. The germline gives CDR1 MNHEY, CDR2 SMNVEV (reference sequence). The CDR3 region is CASTRRAGISYEQYF. CDR3 DNA sequence: TGTGCCAGCACCCGAAGGGCAGGGATCTCCTACGAGCAGTACTTC.

The rearrangement links TRBV19 to TRBJ2-1, with 9 positions matching TRBD1. V was pared by 9 bases and J by 10 bases, with 7 bases of the junction left unmatched. The CDR3 loop spans 12 amino acids. Germline CDR1 LNHDA, CDR2 SQIVND (reference sequence). The CDR3 reads CASAQGALEQFF. The CDR3 DNA reads as TGTGCCAGCGCACAGGGGGCTCTGGAGCAGTTCTTC.

This clone was detected a few times. V gene TRBV5-6 combines with J gene TRBJ1-2, with D possibly being TRBD1 (5 bases). The germline gives CDR1 SGHDT, CDR2 YYEEEE. Between the trimmed V and J ends, which lost 0 bases and 7 bases, there was a span of 10 bases. The CDR3 sequence is 13 residues long. CDR3 in amino acids: CASSLEQGLGYTF. DNA of the CDR3: TGTGCCAGCAGCTTGGAGCAGGGCCTTGGCTACACCTTC.

A few counts support this clone. The chain links TRBV18 to TRBJ1-5, with D possibly being TRBD1 (6 bases). Germline lookup yields CDR1 KGHSH and CDR2 LQKENI. Trimming cost V 4 bases and J 5 bases, with 12 bases left between them. This CDR3 region has 14 residues. CDR3 loop: CASSQTGLDQPQHF. In DNA, the CDR3 is TGTGCCAGCTCACAAACAGGGTTGGATCAGCCCCAGCATTTT.

This clone was seen more than once but under ten times. The CDR3 here is CASSHGDRGYEQYF. The CDR3 DNA reads as TGTGCCAGCAGCCACGGGGACAGGGGTTACGAGCAGTACTTC. This chain joins TRBV7-6 and TRBJ2-7; 10 bases fit TRBD1. The V gene's germline CDR1 is SGHVS and CDR2 FNYEAQ. V shed 5 bases and J 4 bases; nucleotides not matched to a gene: 5. The CDR3 consists of 14 residues.

The CDR3, as DNA: TGCGCCAGCAGCTTGGAGCGGGGGAGCAACAATGAGCAGTTCTTC. Translation gives CASSLERGSNNEQFF. J is TRBJ2-1 and V is TRBV5-1, with 8 nucleotides matching TRBD2. CDR1 and CDR2 from the germline V gene are SGHRS and YFSETQ. The CDR3 loop spans 15 amino acids. V lost 0 bases and J lost 5; bases outside the gene matches: 4.

This clone appeared once. The CDR3 spells CASSLRGRRQTYEQYF. DNA of the CDR3: TGTGCCAGCAGCTTAAGGGGCCGGAGACAGACCTACGAGCAGTACTTC. This chain connects TRBV11-2 to TRBJ2-7; perhaps TRBD1 as D (5 bases). Germline assignment: CDR1 SGHAT and CDR2 FQNNGV. V shed 2 bases and J shed 2 bases, with 16 bases lying between them. This CDR3 is 16 amino acids long.

The rearrangement joins TRBV2 to TRBJ2-7; 12 nucleotides match TRBD1. With V trimmed by 6 bases and J by 5 bases, 8 bases remained unmatched. There are 15 residues in the CDR3. Germline CDR1 SNHLY, CDR2 FYNNEI. CDR3 loop: CASRLRDRGPHEQYF. The CDR3 nucleotides are TGTGCCAGCAGACTCCGGGACAGGGGGCCCCACGAGCAGTACTTC.

The chain uses TRBV2 and TRBJ2-3; a possible D gene is TRBD2 (6 bases). This CDR3 spans 12 amino acids. The germline V gene has CDR1 SNHLY and CDR2 FYNNEI. V dropped 6 bases and J dropped 3 bases, with 7 bases sitting between them. The CDR3 sequence is CASRLATDTQYF. The CDR3 DNA reads TGTGCCAGCAGGCTAGCGACAGATACGCAGTATTTT.

The chain uses TRBV6-1 and TRBJ1-1; D call uncertain. The CDR3 sequence is 16 residues long. Per germline, CDR1 MNHNS and CDR2 SASEGT. V lost 3 bases to trimming and J lost 4 bases, with 18 bases between them. The CDR3 protein is CASSDLFGLRSTEAFF. CDR3 DNA: TGTGCCAGCAGTGACCTCTTCGGACTTCGTAGCACTGAAGCTTTCTTT.

The chain is built from TRBV19 and TRBJ2-5; no clear D gene. CDR1 and CDR2 (germline): LNHDA, SQIVND (reference sequence). The CDR3 consists of 13 residues. Trimming pared 5 bases from V and 1 base from J, leaving 8 bases between. The CDR3 loop reads CASSPPFQETQYF. The CDR3 DNA follows: TGTGCCAGTAGTCCCCCATTCCAAGAGACCCAGTACTTC.

The V call is TRBV5-1, the J call TRBJ2-2; 7 bases match TRBD1. CDR1 SGHRS and CDR2 YFSETQ come from the germline V gene. The V and J ends lost 4 bases and 6 bases, in that order; junction bases with no gene match: 12. This CDR3 region has 16 residues. The DNA for the CDR3 is TGCGCCAGCAGCAATAGACAGGGTTTGGGCGCCGGGGAGCTGTTTTTT. Translation gives CASSNRQGLGAGELFF.

This clone was found a few times. V is TRBV5-1 and J is TRBJ1-2, with D unclear. The V and J ends lost 5 bases and 5 bases respectively, with 13 bases between them. The CDR3 runs to 13 residues. Germline V gene sequence: CDR1 SGHRS, CDR2 YFSETQ. Here the CDR3 reads CASRGTGEYGYTF. The CDR3 DNA sequence: TGCGCCAGCAGAGGTACGGGTGAATATGGCTACACCTTC.

This chain joins TRBV7-8 and TRBJ2-3, with 8 bases matching TRBD1. The trim removed 5 bases at V and 2 bases at J, leaving 9 bases unmatched. This CDR3 spans 16 amino acids. Germline loops: CDR1 SGHVS, CDR2 FQNEAQ. In DNA, the CDR3 is TGTGCCAGCAGCGCCTCGACAGGGGCCACCACAGATACGCAGTATTTT. Translated: CASSASTGATTDTQYF.

V gene TRBV27 combines with J gene TRBJ2-7, with 9 bases that match TRBD1. Germline assignment: CDR1 MNHEY and CDR2 SMNVEV (reference sequence). Trimming removed 2 bases from V and 5 bases from J; junction bases left unmatched: 4. The CDR3 has 14 amino acids. The CDR3 region is CASSLGTGYDEQYF. CDR3 bases: TGTGCCAGCAGTTTAGGGACAGGGTACGACGAGCAGTACTTC.

This CDR3 reads CASSVSGRPTDTQYF. The CDR3 nucleotides read TGTGCCAGCAGCGTCAGCGGGAGACCTACAGATACGCAGTATTTT. The chain recombines TRBV9 with TRBJ2-3, with TRBD2 matching over 8 bases. The CDR3 covers 15 residues. The junction had 5 bases not matched to a gene; V was cut back by 2 bases and J by 3 bases. Germline CDR1 is SGDLS and CDR2 is YYNGEE. The full variable domain, its missing parts supplied by reference TRBV9 and TRBJ2-3, is DSGVTQTPKHLITATGQRVTLRCSPRSGDLSVYWYQQSLDQGLQFLIQYYNGEERAKGNILERFSAQQFPDLHSELNLSSLELGDSALYFCASSVSGRPTDTQYFGPGTRLTVL.

This clone was counted once. The gene calls are TRBV19 and TRBJ1-6; D may be TRBD1 (5 bases). The CDR3 consists of 13 residues. CDR1 LNHDA and CDR2 SQIVND come from the germline V gene (reference sequence). With 6 bases removed from V and 7 bases from J, the gap between germline ends came to 10 bases. As DNA, the CDR3 is TGTGCCAGTAGACTCCAGGGCAATTCACCCCTCCACTTT. As protein: CASRLQGNSPLHF. The full variable domain, with the rest looked up from reference TRBV19 and TRBJ1-6, is DGGITQSPKYLFRKEGQNVTLSCEQNLNHDAMYWYRQDPGQGLRLIYYSQIVNDFQKGDIAEGYSVSREKKESFPLTVTSAQKNPTAFYLCASRLQGNSPLHFGNGTRLTVT.